The source of this T cell receptor beta chain is a study of blood T cell repertoires in COVID-19. Study in general: Italy, Spain and the United States were the sources of the convalescent and acute COVID-19 samples. PBMCs, B-cell-depleted T cells, or T cells were the source of the cDNA or gDNA that made up the material.

Seattle's cohort entered during active infection and was followed longitudinally. Clones were read by immunoSEQ multiplex PCR, and TCRdb kept only the in-frame ones, dropping some. The data hold about 330,000 clones, with 80% to 90% observed a single time. Germline CDR1 reads SGHDT; CDR2 reads YYEEEE. The CDR3 consists of 16 residues. The V end lost 4 bases, the J end lost 6 bases, and 22 bases lay between the germline ends. The sequence was obtained from a man aged 25-40 years with COVID-19, enrolled during active disease. Sequenced sample: peripheral blood. The genes are TRBV5-6 and TRBJ1-1; the D gene is possibly TRBD1 (5 bases). The CDR3 bases are TGTGCCAGCAGCAATCGGGTGGCAGGGTCACGGGCTGAAGCTTTCTTT. The encoded protein is CASSNRVAGSRAEAFF. Variable domain in full (rest from reference TRBV5-6 and TRBJ1-1): DAGVTQSPTHLIKTRGQQVTLRCSPKSGHDTVSWYQQALGQGPQFIFQYYEEEERQRGNFPDRFSGHQFPNYSSELNVNALLLGDSALYLCASSNRVAGSRAEAFFGQGTRLTVV.